This entry describes one TCR beta chain. Its antigen is unknown. No clone much larger than this one lies a single base away; base qualities are absent. Per the publication, the time point label means: cells obtained before transplantation from donor or recipient. CD3+CD4+ and CD3+CD8+ populations were FACS-sorted from unstimulated pre-transplant donor and recipient cells taken from spleen or lymph nodes. Taken from cysteine to phenylalanine, the CDR3 has 14 residues. The kept DNA is CDR3 alone, 42 bases in frame from the first base. To prepare the library, the immunoSEQ multiplex PCR assay was applied. For most patients, genomic DNA was isolated with the Qiagen DNeasy Blood and Tissue Kit and sent frozen to Adaptive Biotechnologies for TCR sequencing. Adaptive Biotechnologies carried out high-throughput TCR-beta CDR3 sequencing of genomic DNA for most patients. The paper's data handling went like this. TCR sequencing data for 15 to 20 patients were retrieved from Adaptive's ImmunoSEQ software; a few other patients were processed with MiXCR and VDJtools. To correct CD4 versus CD8 sorting errors, any sequence found in both subsets at a frequency ratio below 5:1 was removed. CDR3 nucleotide sequences shared between donor and recipient were removed because their origin could not be assigned. To be classed as alloreactive, a clone needed at least 2-fold expansion over unstimulated cells and a minimum CFSE-low frequency of 0.002% (template counts) or 0.001% (read counts). Mappable clones were those detected in sequenced pre-transplant spleen, lymph node, or MLR CFSE-low populations of the donor or recipient. Cumulative frequency of alloreactive clones was calculated as a percentage of all sequences weighted by copy number. Entries here come from immuneACCESS through TCRdb and include only in-frame sequences with V and J called. Some clones fail to appear in such tables; in the studies checked, an unresolved V gene covers under half of the shortfall, and the cause of the remainder is unknown. V and J calls and clone size follow that table, whereas D and trimming were derived from the DNA. In this sample the table shows about 120,000 clones, approximately 92% of which occur a single time. The ten largest make up more than 0.1% of the sample.

This specimen comes from a study of graft-versus-host responses after intestinal transplantation (dated by TCRdb to the early 2020s). Study-level background: Multivisceral, liver-intestinal, or isolated intestinal transplants were received by the recipients. Every recipient was given anti-thymocyte globulin induction, then maintenance tacrolimus and steroids for roughly 3 years. Graft-versus-host and host-versus-graft alloreactive T cell clones were tracked in the graft, circulation and bone marrow after intestinal transplantation using bulk TCR-beta CDR3 sequencing. Alloreactive clones were identified by sequencing pre-transplant mixed lymphocyte reaction products and comparing them with unstimulated pre-transplant donor and recipient T cells. The cohort enrolled some 23 intestinal transplant recipients, one of whom was a retransplant, and a few patients without pretransplant specimens were excluded. A peak of at least 4% donor T cells among recipient peripheral blood mononuclear cells was the definition used for donor T cell macrochimerism. Samples from a few later patients were sequenced in-house on an Illumina MiSeq with MiXCR processing rather than by the commercial service. Paper-wide results and their limitations: Conclusions were limited by the relatively low number and heterogeneity of intestinal transplant patients. GvH clones turned up in recipient bone marrow, with some appearing earlier in ileal mucosa or blood, a pattern consistent with an intestinal mucosal origin. Early after transplant, declines in HvG clones were associated with peak levels of circulating GvH clones. In patients with donor T cell macrochimerism, the allografts had high GvH to HvG T cell clonal ratios.

The sequence was collected from a human donor who received an intestinal transplant. The material sequenced was unstimulated CD4+ T cells sorted from spleen or lymph node cells, taken before intestinal transplant. Rearrangement joined TRBV21-1 to TRBJ1-1; the table's D call TRBD1 went unverified against the DNA. TRBV21-1 is termed a pseudogene. The CDR3 protein: CASSNQGVNTEAFF. The nucleotide sequence reads TGTGCCAGCAGCAATCAGGGCGTGAACACTGAAGCTTTCTTT.